The next 14 T cell receptor beta chains were all read from a single sample in a study of T cell responses to AZD1222 COVID-19 vaccine. Sequencing was performed with immunoSEQ multiplex PCR; in TCRdb, only in-frame clones are kept and a portion is missing. This table has fewer than 120,000 clones, roughly 89% appearing once. This specimen consisted of peripheral blood, obtained 28 days after the second AZD1222 dose. The origin of the receptors is an adult who received the AZD1222 COVID-19 vaccine.

The chain recombines TRBV10-3 with TRBJ2-2; TRBD1 matches at 7 bases. CDR1 is ENHRY and CDR2 is SYGVKD in the germline V gene. CDR3 length equals 16 residues. V was pared by 3 bases and J by 7 bases, with 11 bases of the junction left unmatched. In DNA, the CDR3 is TGTGCCATCAGTGAAGAGGGAACAGGGGAGTTCGGGGAGCTGTTTTTT. Its translation is CAISEEGTGEFGELFF.

The CDR3 reads CASCTQSNQPQHF. The CDR3 DNA sequence: TGTGCCAGCTGCACGCAAAGCAATCAGCCCCAGCATTTT. The chain links TRBV7-2 to TRBJ1-5; D gene unclear. Trimming left V 8 bases short and J 1 base short, with 9 bases between. This CDR3 region has 13 residues. The V gene's germline CDR1 is SGHTA and CDR2 FQGNSA. The complete variable domain, with remaining parts taken from reference TRBV7-2 and TRBJ1-5, reads GAGVSQSPSNKVTEKGKDVELRCDPISGHTALYWYRQSLGQGLEFLIYFQGNSAPDKSGLPSDRFSAERTGGSVSTLTIQRTQQEDSAVYLCASCTQSNQPQHFGDGTRLSIL.

In its sample, this clone was seen many times. The gene calls are TRBV9 and TRBJ2-6, with TRBD2 identical over 7 bases. There are 17 residues in the CDR3. The V gene end was trimmed by 2 bases and the J gene end by 2 bases; junction bases not matched to a gene: 7. In germline, CDR1 is SGDLS, CDR2 YYNGEE. CDR3 DNA: TGTGCCAGCAGCGTTCAGGGCGGGGGAGCTGGGGCCAACGTCCTGACTTTC. It specifies CASSVQGGGAGANVLTF. Complete variable domain (other parts from reference TRBV9 and TRBJ2-6): DSGVTQTPKHLITATGQRVTLRCSPRSGDLSVYWYQQSLDQGLQFLIQYYNGEERAKGNILERFSAQQFPDLHSELNLSSLELGDSALYFCASSVQGGGAGANVLTFGAGSRLTVL.

This rearrangement joins TRBV19 to TRBJ1-2, with D hard to call. This CDR3 comprises 14 residues. The germline V and J ends were trimmed by 6 bases and 4 bases, with 15 bases remaining between them. The germline V gene encodes CDR1 LNHDA and CDR2 SQIVND (reference sequence). CDR3 nucleotides: TGTGCCAGTAGCTCAGTTTGGCCTAGCTATGGCTACACCTTC. This encodes CASSSVWPSYGYTF.

This chain uses TRBV19 with TRBJ2-1, with a tentative D call TRBD2 (5 bases). The CDR3 consists of 15 residues. CDR1 and CDR2 (germline): LNHDA, SQIVND (reference sequence). V was pared by 3 bases and J by 0 bases, with 9 bases between. CDR3 nucleotides: TGTGCCAGTAGTATTCGGGAAAGCTCCTACAATGAGCAGTTCTTC. Translated, it gives CASSIRESSYNEQFF.

The rearrangement joins TRBV18 to TRBJ1-6; D may be TRBD1 (5 bases). Trimming took 1 base from V and 7 from J, leaving 11 bases between them. The CDR3 runs to 15 residues. CDR1 is KGHSH, CDR2 LQKENI, per germline. CDR3 in amino acids: CASSPRREENSPLHF. The CDR3 coding sequence is TGTGCCAGCTCACCACGCAGGGAAGAAAATTCACCCCTCCACTTT.

This rearrangement joins TRBV5-6 to TRBJ1-3; no clear D. Germline lookup yields CDR1 SGHDT and CDR2 YYEEEE. The V end was cut by 0 bases, the J end by 7 bases, with 11 bases between. CDR3 length equals 14 residues. The CDR3 sequence: CASSLVGRLNTIYF. DNA for the CDR3: TGTGCCAGCAGCTTGGTGGGTAGACTTAACACCATATATTTT.

The CDR3 region is CASSRRGNQPQHF. The CDR3 coding sequence is TGTGCCAGCAGTCGACGGGGGAATCAGCCCCAGCATTTT. This chain connects TRBV7-2 to TRBJ1-5; D is perhaps TRBD1 (5 bases). In germline, CDR1 is SGHTA, CDR2 FQGNSA. This CDR3 has 13 amino acids. The V gene lost 6 bases and the J gene lost 4 bases, with 10 bases spanning the gap.

The chain recombines TRBV25-1 with TRBJ1-2; the match to TRBD1 covers 12 bases. The J segment lost 4 bases and the V segment lost 4 bases, leaving 10 bases of the junction unmatched. This CDR3 spans 17 amino acids. CDR1 is MGHDK and CDR2 is SYGVNS in the germline V gene. The CDR3 loop reads CASSGSGQGAYAYGYTF. CDR3 in DNA: TGTGCCAGCAGTGGGTCGGGACAGGGGGCTTATGCCTATGGCTACACCTTC.

This chain uses TRBV4-1 with TRBJ2-5; unclear D gene. Germline V gene data show CDR1 as MGHRA and CDR2 as YSYEKL. The CDR3 consists of 15 residues. The germline V and J ends were trimmed by 0 bases and 2 bases, with 10 bases remaining between them. CDR3 in amino acids: CASSQDGRFQETQYF. The CDR3 DNA reads as TGCGCCAGCAGCCAAGATGGTAGGTTTCAAGAGACCCAGTACTTC.

The rearrangement joins TRBV6-5 to TRBJ1-1, with D perhaps TRBD1 (5 bases). Per germline, CDR1 MNHEY and CDR2 SVGAGI. This CDR3 contains 14 residues. V was clipped by 0 bases and J by 7 bases, with 12 bases between them. DNA of the CDR3: TGTGCCAGCAGTTACTCCCCGGGGCAGGGTGAAGCTTTCTTT. Protein: CASSYSPGQGEAFF.

DNA for the CDR3: TGCGCCAGCAGCCCGGGACAGGGGGGGCCTGGGAATGAGCAGTTCTTC. This gives the protein CASSPGQGGPGNEQFF. This chain connects TRBV5-1 to TRBJ2-1; 11 nucleotides agree with TRBD1. CDR3 length: 16 amino acids. Trimming at V came to 4 bases and at J to 7 bases, leaving 10 bases not matched to a gene. CDR1 is SGHRS, CDR2 YFSETQ, per germline.

The chain joins TRBV6-5 to TRBJ1-2; TRBD1 matches at 11 bases. Germline trimming cut 7 bases from V and 5 bases from J; bases unmatched to any gene: 9. Germline V gene data show CDR1 as MNHEY and CDR2 as SVGAGI. The CDR3 has 15 residues. The CDR3: CASTPGTGGSYGYTF. For the CDR3, the DNA is TGTGCCAGCACCCCCGGGACAGGGGGTAGTTATGGCTACACCTTC.

Of note for this clone: The sample contains more than one DNA sequence encoding this CDR3. The rearrangement uses TRBV6-5 and TRBJ1-5; tentative D call: TRBD1 (5 bases). Germline V gene sequence: CDR1 MNHEY, CDR2 SVGAGI. CDR3 length: 15 amino acids. Trimming removed 0 bases at V and 5 bases at J, with 11 bases between. The CDR3 region has the DNA TGTGCCAGCAGTTACTCGTATCGGGGGGATCAGCCCCAGCATTTT. Its protein is CASSYSYRGDQPQHF.